These 7 T cell receptor beta chains were all obtained from the same sample, sequenced in a study of blood T cells in healthy people across ages. For the second PCR, which ran for about 6 to 11 cycles, a sample-barcoded 5' primer and a J-beta primer mix were used. TCRdb re-derived calls from the 5' RACE reads in MiXCR, one entry per CDR3 protein. Of hundreds of thousands of distinct CDR3 sequences in the sample, approximately 21% were seen once. Sequencing input: blood. These receptors were taken from a man in his 70s in good health.

This clonotype turned up a few times. This chain connects TRBV20-1 to TRBJ1-6; tentatively, D is TRBD1 (6 bases). The V end was cut by 6 bases, the J end by 9 bases, with 21 bases between. Germline assignment: CDR1 DFQATT and CDR2 SNEGSKA (reference sequence). The CDR3 spans 15 residues. CDR3 protein: CSAQNRESHGSPLHF. CDR3 nucleotide sequence: TGCAGTGCCCAAAACAGGGAGTCGCATGGTTCACCCCTCCACTTT.

This clonotype was observed many times. The chain is built from TRBV27 and TRBJ1-2; D unclear. V was pared by 2 bases and J by 0 bases, with 16 bases between. CDR1 is MNHEY, CDR2 SMNVEV, per germline (reference sequence). The CDR3 spans 17 residues. CDR3 coding DNA: TGTGCCAGCAGTTTACGCATACTAGAGGGTCCTAACTATGGCTACACCTTC. It is translated as CASSLRILEGPNYGYTF.

This chain links TRBV20-1 with TRBJ2-1, with 8 bases matching TRBD1. V lost 5 bases, J lost 4 bases, and 4 bases stayed unmatched. CDR3 length: 13 residues. The germline CDR1 and CDR2 sequences are DFQATT and SNEGSKA (reference sequence). The CDR3 reads CSAGQGLYNEQFF. The CDR3 DNA sequence: TGCAGTGCTGGACAGGGACTTTACAATGAGCAGTTCTTC.

Only a few counts were recorded for this clonotype. The chain joins TRBV6-1 to TRBJ2-4; D is ambiguous. Germline-derived CDR1 and CDR2 are MNHNS and SASEGT. The CDR3 length is 15 residues. V lost 3 bases, J lost 8 bases, and 17 bases lay in between. The CDR3 sequence: CASSDSRQIRDIQYF. The CDR3, as DNA: TGTGCCAGCAGTGATTCACGCCAAATTAGGGACATTCAGTACTTC.

The chain links TRBV11-2 to TRBJ2-3, with a weak D call TRBD2 (6 bases). The CDR3 is made up of 16 amino acids. V was trimmed by 5 bases and J by 1 base, leaving 16 bases between them. CDR1 SGHAT and CDR2 FQNNGV come from the germline V gene. CDR3 sequence (DNA): TGTGCCAGCAGCCTATATGGCGGGGACGGCACAGATACGCAGTATTTT. This codes for CASSLYGGDGTDTQYF.

This clonotype was seen repeatedly, ten times or more. The chain links TRBV20-1 to TRBJ1-2, with a weak D call TRBD1 (5 bases). The germline V gene encodes CDR1 DFQATT and CDR2 SNEGSKA (reference sequence). Trimming shortened V by 4 bases and J by 1 base, and 13 bases separated the two germline ends. The CDR3 extends over 14 amino acids. Written as DNA, the CDR3 is TGCAGTGCTATAGCCGCAGGGATTAACTATGGCTACACCTTC. It is translated as CSAIAAGINYGYTF.

This clonotype was found once. The chain is built from TRBV3-1 and TRBJ2-1, with 10 bases matching TRBD2. The V gene end was trimmed by 4 bases and the J gene end by 12 bases; junction bases not matched to a gene: 15. This CDR3 comprises 16 residues. The germline V gene encodes CDR1 LGHDT and CDR2 YNNKEL (reference sequence). The DNA of the CDR3 is TGTGCCAGCAGCCCACGAGACCTAGCGGGAGAGGGGAGGCAGTTCTTC. Its protein product is CASSPRDLAGEGRQFF.